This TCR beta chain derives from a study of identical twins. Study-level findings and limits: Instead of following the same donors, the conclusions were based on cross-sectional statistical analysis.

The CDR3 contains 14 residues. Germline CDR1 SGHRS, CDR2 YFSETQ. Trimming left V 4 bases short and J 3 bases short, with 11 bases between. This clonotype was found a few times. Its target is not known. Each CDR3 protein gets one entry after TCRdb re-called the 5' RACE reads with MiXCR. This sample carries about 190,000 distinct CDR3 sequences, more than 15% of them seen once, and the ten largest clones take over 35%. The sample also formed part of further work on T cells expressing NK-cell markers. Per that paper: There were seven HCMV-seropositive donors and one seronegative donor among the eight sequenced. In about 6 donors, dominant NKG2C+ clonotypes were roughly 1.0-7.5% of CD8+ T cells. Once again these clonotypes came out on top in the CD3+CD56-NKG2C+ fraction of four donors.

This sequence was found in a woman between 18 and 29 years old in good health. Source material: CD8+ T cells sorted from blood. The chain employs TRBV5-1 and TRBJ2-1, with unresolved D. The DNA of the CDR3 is TGCGCCAGCAGCGTGTCAGACCTCTACAATGAGCAGTTCTTC. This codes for CASSVSDLYNEQFF.